One and the same sample provided the 23 T cell receptor beta chains below, sequenced in a study of cytomegalovirus exposure and HLA in healthy donors. The PCR contained 60 Vbeta and 13 Jbeta primers. The repertoire was sequenced with immunoSEQ multiplex PCR; TCRdb's copy has only in-frame clones and lacks some. This sample has 90,000 or so clones, with 75% to 85% found just once. What was sequenced was PBMCs. These receptors all come from a man aged 50 to 60 in good health and CMV-seropositive.

The table lists this clone with a few counts. V is TRBV4-3 and J is TRBJ1-2, with D uncertain. Trimming shortened V by 0 bases and J by 2 bases, and 7 bases separated the two germline ends. Per germline, CDR1 LGHNA and CDR2 YSLEER. This CDR3 comprises 14 residues. The DNA for the CDR3 is TGCGCCAGCAGCCAAGATGCGGGGAACTATGGCTACACCTTC. It encodes CASSQDAGNYGYTF.

This clone was picked up a small number of times. The chain links TRBV7-2 to TRBJ2-3; the match to TRBD2 covers 7 bases. Per the germline V gene, CDR1 is SGHTA and CDR2 is FQGNSA. There are 14 residues in the CDR3. The V and J ends lost 4 bases and 4 bases, in that order; junction bases with no gene match: 5. CDR3 sequence reads: CASSSQTSSDTQYF. The CDR3 DNA follows: TGTGCCAGCAGCTCGCAGACTAGCTCAGATACGCAGTATTTT.

Concerning this clone itself: The junction departs from the called germline gene at one end, perhaps through a read error. The CDR3 nucleotides are TGTGCCAGCAGCCCGGTTGGTGGCTCTGGGGCCAACGGCCTGACTTTC. Protein: CASSPVGGSGANGLTF. The chain is built from TRBV9 and TRBJ2-6, with D possibly TRBD1 on 5 matching bases. This CDR3 has 16 amino acids. Per the germline V gene, CDR1 is SGDLS and CDR2 is YYNGEE.

The CDR3 protein is CASSDLGQFNEKLFF. The DNA of the CDR3 is TGTGCCAGCAGTGACCTGGGACAGTTTAATGAAAAACTGTTTTTT. This chain links TRBV2 with TRBJ1-4; TRBD1 agrees at 7 bases. The CDR3 runs 15 residues. Unmatched junction bases numbered 5, after V lost 3 bases and J lost 4 bases. Germline V lookup: CDR1 SNHLY, CDR2 FYNNEI. The variable domain in full, with the rest retrieved from reference TRBV2 and TRBJ1-4, is EPEVTQTPSHQVTQMGQEVILRCVPISNHLYFYWYRQILGQKVEFLVSFYNNEISEKSEIFDDQFSVERPDGSNFTLKIRSTKLEDSAMYFCASSDLGQFNEKLFFGSGTQLSVL.

In this sample, this clone turned up a few times. The sample contains more than one DNA sequence encoding this CDR3. The chain recombines TRBV11-2 with TRBJ2-7; 7 positions agree with TRBD2. Germline V gene lookup returns CDR1 SGHAT and CDR2 FQNNGV. The V segment lost 5 bases and the J segment 2 bases; nucleotides outside the gene matches: 3. The CDR3 is made up of 13 amino acids. The CDR3 bases are TGTGCCAGCAGCCTAGGACTAGCCTACGAGCAGTACTTC. This codes for CASSLGLAYEQYF.

This rearrangement joins TRBV19 to TRBJ1-1; 7 bases line up with TRBD1. Germline assignment: CDR1 LNHDA and CDR2 SQIVND (reference sequence). This CDR3 region has 13 residues. Trimming cost V 4 bases and J 6 bases; bases outside gene matches: 5. The CDR3 spells CASSKDREAEAFF. The CDR3, as DNA: TGTGCCAGTAGTAAAGACAGGGAGGCTGAAGCTTTCTTT. The variable domain in full, completed from reference TRBV19 and TRBJ1-1, reads DGGITQSPKYLFRKEGQNVTLSCEQNLNHDAMYWYRQDPGQGLRLIYYSQIVNDFQKGDIAEGYSVSREKKESFPLTVTSAQKNPTAFYLCASSKDREAEAFFGQGTRLTVV.

This clone was counted a few times. The V and J genes are TRBV2 and TRBJ2-1, with 8 bases lining up with TRBD2. The CDR3 runs 15 residues. Per the germline V gene, CDR1 is SNHLY and CDR2 is FYNNEI. J gave up 9 bases and V 5 bases, and 12 bases lay outside the gene matches. CDR3 DNA sequence: TGTGCCAGCAGTCCGGGACTAGGTGGCCGGGGTGAGCAGTTCTTC. The encoded protein is CASSPGLGGRGEQFF.

The chain combines TRBV5-4 with TRBJ2-5; TRBD1 might be the D (6 bases). Per the germline V gene, CDR1 is SGHNT and CDR2 is YYREEE (reference sequence). V lost 4 bases to trimming and J lost 4 bases, with 14 bases between them. The CDR3 is 14 residues long. CDR3 loop: CASSTSGGRETQYF. The CDR3 region has the DNA TGTGCCAGCAGCACCAGTGGGGGCAGAGAGACCCAGTACTTC.

The rearrangement links TRBV12-5 to TRBJ2-2; perhaps TRBD2 as D (5 bases). The V gene lost 4 bases and the J gene lost 4 bases, with 16 bases spanning the gap. CDR3 length: 16 residues. The germline V gene encodes CDR1 LGHNT and CDR2 FRNRAP. CDR3 nucleotides: TGTGCTAGTGGTTCCCCCATGCGGGTGGGCACCGGGGAGCTGTTTTTT. The encoded protein is CASGSPMRVGTGELFF.

The chain couples TRBV5-6 to TRBJ2-5; tentatively, D is TRBD2 (5 bases). V lost 2 bases to trimming and J lost 5 bases, with 13 bases between them. CDR3 length equals 14 residues. In germline, CDR1 is SGHDT, CDR2 YYEEEE. CDR3 protein: CASSFGVLAETQYF. In DNA form, the CDR3 reads TGTGCCAGCAGCTTCGGGGTTTTGGCGGAGACCCAGTACTTC.

The V call is TRBV5-1, the J call TRBJ2-1; 11 bases line up with TRBD2. Unmatched junction bases numbered 1, after V lost 0 bases and J lost 5 bases. The CDR3 is 15 amino acids. The germline gives CDR1 SGHRS, CDR2 YFSETQ. CDR3 protein: CASSLVLAGDNEQFF. The DNA of the CDR3 is TGCGCCAGCAGCTTGGTACTAGCGGGAGACAATGAGCAGTTCTTC.

The CDR3 nucleotides are TGTGCCAGCACGTATGATCAGGGGCTATCCGAAGCTTTCTTT. This gives the protein CASTYDQGLSEAFF. The gene calls are TRBV19 and TRBJ1-1; D possibly corresponds to TRBD1 (6 bases). Germline V lookup: CDR1 LNHDA, CDR2 SQIVND (reference sequence). Trimming stripped 9 bases from V and 8 bases from J, with 22 bases between. This CDR3 comprises 14 residues.

This chain links TRBV19 with TRBJ2-1, with D maybe TRBD2 (6 bases). Germline CDR1 and CDR2: LNHDA and SQIVND (reference sequence). This CDR3 comprises 17 residues. V gave up 3 bases and J gave up 7 bases, with 22 bases separating them. CDR3: CASSIHSRGAPRNEQFF. For the CDR3, the DNA is TGTGCCAGTAGTATCCACTCGCGGGGCGCTCCTCGAAATGAGCAGTTCTTC.

V is TRBV21-1 and J is TRBJ2-2; TRBD2 is taken as the D call from the table, unchecked against the DNA. TRBV21-1 is tagged as a pseudogene. The CDR3 sequence is 19 residues long. The CDR3, as DNA: TGTGCCAGCAACCCTCTTCTGCCGCGGACTCAGCCGTCATCCGGGGAGCTGTTTTTT. Protein: CASNPLLPRTQPSSGELFF.

V gene TRBV4-2 combines with J gene TRBJ2-4; 7 nucleotides line up with TRBD2. CDR1 and CDR2 (germline): LGHNA, YNFKEQ. The V segment lost 0 bases and the J segment 9 bases; nucleotides outside the gene matches: 11. The CDR3 loop spans 16 amino acids. The chain's CDR3 is CASSQEGREARGIQYF. In DNA, the CDR3 is TGTGCCAGCAGCCAAGAGGGTCGGGAGGCAAGGGGCATTCAGTACTTC.

The V gene is TRBV2, the J gene TRBJ1-4; TRBD1 agrees at 9 bases. This CDR3 contains 14 residues. Germline assignment: CDR1 SNHLY and CDR2 FYNNEI. The J segment lost 8 bases and the V segment lost 6 bases, leaving 7 bases of the junction unmatched. The CDR3 region has the DNA TGTGCCAGCAGACCCACAGGGGGCTGGGAAAAACTGTTTTTT. Protein sequence: CASRPTGGWEKLFF.

The chain joins TRBV4-2 to TRBJ2-7, with D perhaps matching TRBD2 (6 bases). The length of the CDR3 is 18 residues. V lost 2 bases to trimming and J lost 4 bases, with 24 bases between them. CDR1 is LGHNA and CDR2 is YNFKEQ in the germline V gene. For the CDR3, the DNA is TGTGCCAGCAGCCAACAAGCGACCGGGACTTCGGTATGGTACGAGCAGTACTTC. The encoded protein is CASSQQATGTSVWYEQYF.

The chain has TRBV9 and TRBJ2-1; 9 bases match TRBD2. The CDR3 spans 14 residues. V shed 0 bases and J 9 bases; nucleotides not matched to a gene: 4. Germline-derived CDR1 and CDR2 are SGDLS and YYNGEE. The CDR3 sequence is CASSVEGTSTEQFF. The CDR3, as DNA: TGTGCCAGCAGCGTAGAGGGGACTAGCACTGAGCAGTTCTTC.

This rearrangement joins TRBV21-1 to TRBJ1-3; TRBD1, the D gene given by the table, was not confirmed from the DNA. TRBV21-1 is flagged as a pseudogene. The CDR3 is 13 amino acids. The CDR3 DNA reads as TGTGCCAGCAGCCCCCACCCCGACAGTCTCATATATTTT. Residues: CASSPHPDSLIYF.

This clone has just a few counts. This sequence joins TRBV11-2 and TRBJ2-1; 8 bases are shared with TRBD2. This CDR3 has 16 residues. J was trimmed by 7 bases and V by 1 base; bases with no gene match: 9. Germline loops: CDR1 SGHAT, CDR2 FQNNGV. The CDR3 DNA follows: TGTGCCAGCAGCTTAGGGATCGCGGGAGGAAAGAATGAGCAGTTCTTC. It translates to CASSLGIAGGKNEQFF.

The chain uses TRBV7-3 and TRBJ2-1; D might be TRBD2 (6 bases). CDR3 length: 14 residues. Between the trimmed V and J ends, which lost 5 bases and 7 bases, there was a span of 15 bases. Germline V gene sequence: CDR1 SGHTA, CDR2 FQGTGA. This CDR3 reads CASSPTTSPNEQFF. CDR3 nucleotide sequence: TGTGCCAGCAGCCCCACCACTAGCCCAAATGAGCAGTTCTTC.

To note about this clone: At one end the junction does not follow the germline gene, possibly because of a read error. This chain links TRBV7-9 with TRBJ1-6, with 8 bases fitting TRBD1. The CDR3 length is 15 residues. Germline-derived CDR1 and CDR2 are SEHNR and FQNEAQ (reference sequence). The chain's CDR3 is CASSSDGTGNSPFHF. The CDR3 DNA reads as TGTGCCAGCAGCTCCGACGGGACAGGAAATTCACCCTTCCACTTT. Based on the CDR3 plus reference TRBV7-9 and TRBJ1-6, the full variable domain is DTGVSQNPRHKITKRGQNVTFRCDPISEHNRLYWYRQTLGQGPEFLTYFQNEAQLEKSRLLSDRFSAERPKGSFSTLEIQRTEQGDSAMYLCASSSDGTGNSPFHFGNGTRLTVT.

There are many counts of this clone. This chain uses TRBV7-9 with TRBJ1-4; the match to TRBD1 covers 7 bases. V dropped 5 bases and J dropped 7; count of bases not matched to a gene: 7. The CDR3 has 14 residues. Germline CDR1 and CDR2: SEHNR and FQNEAQ (reference sequence). CDR3 nucleotide sequence: TGTGCCAGCAGCAATTATTGGGACAGTGAAAAACTGTTTTTT. Translated, it gives CASSNYWDSEKLFF.